This T cell receptor (beta chain) stems from a study of CD8+ T cells in alopecia areata. Study-level information: A regimen of oral tofacitinib, 5 to 10 mg twice daily, was given to treated patients. Findings and limits, study-wide: The study found tofacitinib significantly decreased scalp clonality and expanded CD8+ clones among the top 100.

The treatment denotes: oral pan-JAK inhibitor, 5-10 mg twice daily. Cell sorting was applied to PBMCs, and CD4+ and CD8+ T cells were collected. Investigators isolated RNA and reverse transcribed it into cDNA to act as the sequencing template. Sequenced by immunoSEQ multiplex PCR; TCRdb stores in-frame clones only, minus some. The sample has 250,000 to 350,000 clones, around three fifths seen once; the top ten hold roughly 0.88%. The junction had 1 base not matched to a gene; V was cut back by 3 bases and J by 0 bases. The germline V gene has CDR1 GTSNPN and CDR2 SVGIG (reference sequence). This CDR3 comprises 13 residues. About this clone: As yet, its antigen is unknown.

The J gene is TRBJ2-5, the V gene TRBV30, with 7 bases aligning to TRBD2. Source: CD4+ T cells sorted from blood, taken around week 54, from a patient treated with tofacitinib. The clonotype was recovered from a human donor with alopecia areata. Written as DNA, the CDR3 is TGTGCCTGGAGACTAGCGTACCAAGAGACCCAGTACTTC. Translated, it gives CAWRLAYQETQYF. The full variable domain, completed using reference TRBV30 and TRBJ2-5, is SQTIHQWPATLVQPVGSPLSLECTVEGTSNPNLYWYRQAAGRGLQLLFYSVGIGQISSEVPQNLSASRPQDRQFILSSKKLLLSDSGFYLCAWRLAYQETQYFGPGTRLLVL.